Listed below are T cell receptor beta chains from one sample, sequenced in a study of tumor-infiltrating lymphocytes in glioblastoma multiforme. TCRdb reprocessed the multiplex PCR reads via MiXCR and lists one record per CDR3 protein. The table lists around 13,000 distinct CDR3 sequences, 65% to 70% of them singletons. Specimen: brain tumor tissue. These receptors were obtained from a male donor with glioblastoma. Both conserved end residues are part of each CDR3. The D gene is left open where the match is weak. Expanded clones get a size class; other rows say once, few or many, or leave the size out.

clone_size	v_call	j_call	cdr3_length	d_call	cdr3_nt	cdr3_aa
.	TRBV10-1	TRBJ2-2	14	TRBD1	TGCGCCAGCAATTGGGACAGGGGGACCGGGGAGCTGTTCTTT	CASNWDRGTGELFF
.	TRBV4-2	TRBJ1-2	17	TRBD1	TGTGCCAGCAGCCAAGAGCTCCGGACAGGAGGAGTTAACGGCTACACCTTC	CASSQELRTGGVNGYTF
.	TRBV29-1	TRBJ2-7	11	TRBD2	TGCAGCGTCTCTAGCGGCTACGAGCAGTACTTC	CSVSSGYEQYF
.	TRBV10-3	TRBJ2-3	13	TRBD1	TGTGCCATCAGTGAAACAGGGGAAGATACGCAGTATTTT	CAISETGEDTQYF
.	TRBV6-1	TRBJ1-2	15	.	TGTGCCAGTAGTGAAACTGAGGGCTTATGGTATGACTACACCTTC	CASSETEGLWYDYTF
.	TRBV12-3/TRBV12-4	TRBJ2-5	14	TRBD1	TGTGCCAGCAGTTTCTCGACAGGGGCTGAGACCCTGTACTTC	CASSFSTGAETLYF
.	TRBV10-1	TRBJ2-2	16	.	.	CASSEMAGGGPGSCFF
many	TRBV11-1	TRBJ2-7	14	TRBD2	TGCGCCAGCGGCGAACCGGGACTAGGTGGCGAGCAGTACTTC	CASGEPGLGGEQYF
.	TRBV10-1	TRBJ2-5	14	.	TGCGCCAGCAGTGAGAACCGGGACGGAGATACCCAGTACTTC	CASSENRDGDTQYF
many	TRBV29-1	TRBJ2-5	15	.	TGCAGCGTTGAGGGGGACAGAGGGAGGGCAGAGACCCAGTACTTC	CSVEGDRGRAETQYF
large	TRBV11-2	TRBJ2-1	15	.	TGTGCCAGCAGCCAGGCTATAAGCTCCTACAATGAGCAGTTCTTC	CASSQAISSYNEQFF
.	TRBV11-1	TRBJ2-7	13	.	TGTGCCAGCACCCTGAATCAAGGGTACGAACAGTATTTC	CASTLNQGYEQYF
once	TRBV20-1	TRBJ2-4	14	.	TGCGGTGCTAGTAAAAGACATGGTAAAAACATTCAGTACTTC	CGASKRHGKNIQYF
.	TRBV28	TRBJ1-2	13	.	.	CVSSSGQHYGCTF
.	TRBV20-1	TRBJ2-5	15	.	TGCAGTGCACTCTCCCACGGACAATCTGATGAGACCCAGTACTTC	CSALSHGQSDETQYF
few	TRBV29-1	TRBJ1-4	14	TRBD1	TGCAGCGTTGTGACAGGGGGGACCAATGAAAAACTGTTTTTT	CSVVTGGTNEKLFF